This T cell receptor beta chain was recovered during a study of blood T cell repertoires in COVID-19. Study details: Italy, Spain and the United States were the sources of the convalescent and acute COVID-19 samples.

Looked up from germline, CDR1 is SGHRS and CDR2 is YFSETQ. The CDR3 covers 15 residues. With V trimmed by 0 bases and J by 6 bases, 6 bases remained unmatched. This clone was observed a few times. Profiled with immunoSEQ multiplex PCR; TCRdb holds only in-frame clones, not every one. The sample records around 200,000 clones, more than 70% being singletons. The sequencing input was peripheral blood. The receptor was isolated from a man in his forties with active or convalescent COVID-19. The rearrangement uses TRBV5-1 and TRBJ2-1; 7 nucleotides line up with TRBD1. The CDR3 nucleotides read TGCGCCAGCAGCTTGGCTACAGGGGTGCGCAATGAGCAGTTCTTC. Its protein product is CASSLATGVRNEQFF.